The entry below describes one T cell receptor beta chain. The CDR3 totals 11 residues. Trimming shortened V by 7 bases and J by 6 bases, and 6 bases separated the two germline ends. These data are taken from a study of blood T cell repertoires in COVID-19. Study as a whole: PBMCs, B-cell-depleted T cells, or T cells were the source of the cDNA or gDNA that made up the material.

Source study methods: Reference gene primer amplification in the assay estimated nucleated cell counts. Generated by immunoSEQ multiplex PCR, the TCRdb table keeps only in-frame clones and is missing some. That table supplies the V and J calls and clone size; D and trimming were determined from the DNA. The sample lists 25,000 to 35,000 clones, 88% occurring once. This sequence was found in a human donor in a cohort sampled during active COVID-19. The chain employs TRBV12-3 or TRBV12-4 and TRBJ2-2; D is ambiguous. Sequenced input: peripheral blood. The CDR3 here is CASKRPGELFF. For the CDR3, the DNA is TGTGCCAGCAAGAGGCCCGGGGAGCTGTTTTTT.